This T cell receptor (beta chain) is drawn from a study of T cell changes during pregnancy in multiple sclerosis. The CDR3 extends over 12 amino acids. Germline-derived CDR1 and CDR2 are GTSNPN and SVGIG (reference sequence). J lost 11 bases, V lost 4 bases, and 8 bases had no gene match. Clones were sequenced by immunoSEQ multiplex PCR, and TCRdb holds only the in-frame ones, with some missing. Here the sample spans tens of thousands of clones, 93% being singletons. Sequences were derived from peripheral blood, sampled in the second trimester of pregnancy. The chain combines TRBV30 with TRBJ1-5, with 7 bases lining up with TRBD1. This receptor was obtained from a female donor with multiple sclerosis, enrolled in a pregnancy study. CDR3 region: CAWKGAGGTQHF. CDR3 bases: TGTGCCTGGAAGGGGGCCGGTGGGACCCAGCATTTT.